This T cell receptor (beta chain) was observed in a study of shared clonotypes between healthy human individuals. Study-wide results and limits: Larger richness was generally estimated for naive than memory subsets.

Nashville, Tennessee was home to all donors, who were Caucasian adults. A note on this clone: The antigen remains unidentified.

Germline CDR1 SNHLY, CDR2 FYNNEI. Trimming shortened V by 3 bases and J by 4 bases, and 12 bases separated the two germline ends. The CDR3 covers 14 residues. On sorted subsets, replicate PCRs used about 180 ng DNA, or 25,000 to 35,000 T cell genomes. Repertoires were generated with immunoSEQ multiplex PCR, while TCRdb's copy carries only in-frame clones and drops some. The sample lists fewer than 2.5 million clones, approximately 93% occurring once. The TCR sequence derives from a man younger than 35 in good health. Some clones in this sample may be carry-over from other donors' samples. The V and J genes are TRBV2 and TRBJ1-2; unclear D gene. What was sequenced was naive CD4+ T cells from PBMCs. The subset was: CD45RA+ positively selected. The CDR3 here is CASSDEGISYGYTF. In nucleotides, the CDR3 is TGTGCCAGCAGTGACGAAGGGATCAGCTATGGCTACACCTTC. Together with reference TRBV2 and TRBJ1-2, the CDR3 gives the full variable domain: EPEVTQTPSHQVTQMGQEVILRCVPISNHLYFYWYRQILGQKVEFLVSFYNNEISEKSEIFDDQFSVERPDGSNFTLKIRSTKLEDSAMYFCASSDEGISYGYTFGSGTRLTVV.